A selection of T cell receptor beta chains follows, all from one sample in a study of shared clonotypes between healthy human individuals. Here immunoSEQ multiplex PCR was the method, and the copy in TCRdb shows in-frame clones only, minus some. The sample records about 980,000 clones, more than 75% being singletons. Sequenced: memory CD4+ T cells sorted from blood. Receptors were obtained from a man in his late teens or twenties in good health. The CDR3 runs from the conserved cysteine through the conserved F or W. Each record gives: clone size, D gene, J gene, V gene, CDR3 DNA, CDR3 protein. D genes are given only for firm matches. A clone size is listed for some rows: how often the clone was seen (once, few, many), or a class if it is expanded.

-,-,TRBJ2-3,TRBV4-3,TGCGCCAGCAGCCAGACAGGAGGGAGAGCAGGGGGGTTCCCAGATACGCAGTATTTT,CASSQTGGRAGGFPDTQYF
-,TRBD1,TRBJ1-5,TRBV15,TGTGCCACCAGCAGAAACGGACAGGGGGCTGAGCCCCAGCATTTT,CATSRNGQGAEPQHF
-,TRBD2,TRBJ2-1,TRBV18,TGTGCCAGCTCACCACCTAGCGGGAGGGCCGGTGAGCAGTTCTTC,CASSPPSGRAGEQFF
once,TRBD2,TRBJ2-2,TRBV18,TGTGCCAGCTCAACACGCGAGACTAGCTCGAACACCGGGGAGCTGTTTTTT,CASSTRETSSNTGELFF
-,-,TRBJ2-6,TRBV4-1,TGCGCCAGCAGCCAAGTCCCGACAGGTGCTGGGGCCAACGTCCTGACTTTC,CASSQVPTGAGANVLTF
-,-,TRBJ2-7,TRBV11-2,TGTGCCAGCAGCTTAGGGTGGGAGTCCTCCTACGAGCAGTACTTC,CASSLGWESSYEQYF
once,-,TRBJ1-5,TRBV27,TGTGCCAGCAGTTTAGCAGGGTATAACCATCAGCCCCAGCATTTT,CASSLAGYNHQPQHF
once,-,TRBJ1-1,TRBV5-1,TGCGCCAGCAGCTCCACTCGCCGGGACACTGAAGCTTTCTTT,CASSSTRRDTEAFF
-,-,TRBJ2-7,TRBV7-9,TGTGCCAGCAGCTTAGGGATCGAGCAGTACTTC,CASSLGIEQYF
-,TRBD1,TRBJ2-7,TRBV7-3,TGTGCCAGCAGCGCGGCAGGGGGCGGCGAGCAGTACTTC,CASSAAGGGEQYF
-,-,TRBJ1-3,TRBV28,TGTGCCAGCAGTTCCCCCTTGGGGGTTGGAAACACCATATATTTT,CASSSPLGVGNTIYF
-,TRBD1,TRBJ2-5,TRBV2,TGTGCCAGCAGTTACAGGGGGCGAGAGACCCAGTACTTC,CASSYRGRETQYF
many,-,TRBJ2-3,TRBV9,TGTGCCAGCAGCCCACTGGTTTTTTCAGATACGCAGTATTTT,CASSPLVFSDTQYF
few,TRBD1,TRBJ1-6,TRBV18,TGTGCCAGCTCACCAAGGAGACAGGGGTTGGAGTCACCCCTCCACTTT,CASSPRRQGLESPLHF
-,TRBD1,TRBJ2-1,TRBV7-9,TGTGCCACCTCGGGGACAGGGGGCGCACGTATTGAGCAGTTCTTC,CATSGTGGARIEQFF
-,-,TRBJ2-5,TRBV10-1,TGCGCCAGCAGTTCCGACAGGTTCGAAGAGACCCAGTACTTC,CASSSDRFEETQYF
-,TRBD2,TRBJ2-3,TRBV9,TGTGCCAGCTCTACTTTAGCGGGAGGGGTTCAGACAGATACGCAGTATTTT,CASSTLAGGVQTDTQYF
-,-,TRBJ2-7,TRBV5-1,TGCGCCAGCAGCTACTGGACAGTCTCCTACGAGCAGTACTTC,CASSYWTVSYEQYF
-,-,TRBJ2-7,TRBV28,TGTGCCAGCAGTTTAAACCCGGGGGACTACGAGCAGTACTTC,CASSLNPGDYEQYF
-,-,TRBJ2-5,TRBV5-1,TGCGCCAGCAGCTTGGAAGCGCCCGGCGAGACCCAGTACTTC,CASSLEAPGETQYF
-,TRBD1,TRBJ2-5,TRBV30,TGTGCCTGGGGGGACAGGAAGGAGACCCAGTACTTC,CAWGDRKETQYF
-,-,TRBJ1-5,TRBV10-2,TGCGCCAGCAGTGGTGGGAACCAGCCCCAGCATTTT,CASSGGNQPQHF
-,-,TRBJ2-7,TRBV9,TGTGCCAGCAGCGTAGGGGATAGTCTCGACGAGCAGTACTTC,CASSVGDSLDEQYF
once,TRBD2,TRBJ2-3,TRBV5-1,TGCGCCAGCAGCTTGGGCCCCCCTAGCGGGAGGGGAGATACGCAGTATTTT,CASSLGPPSGRGDTQYF
-,TRBD1,TRBJ1-2,TRBV4-3,TGCGCCAGCAGCCACTTGGTAACAGGGGCGCGCGGCTACACCTTC,CASSHLVTGARGYTF
-,TRBD2,TRBJ2-5,TRBV6-9,TGTGCCAGCAGCCCCTCTAAGCCCTTAGTCGCGGGAGCCTACCAAGAGACCCAGTACTTC,CASSPSKPLVAGAYQETQYF
-,TRBD1,TRBJ1-1,TRBV30,TGTGCCTGGAGTAAGACTTTTCGAAGGACAGGGTATTTTGAAGCTTTCTTT,CAWSKTFRRTGYFEAFF
-,-,TRBJ2-3,TRBV28,TGTGCCAGCAGCCTGTTCACAGATACGCAGTATTTT,CASSLFTDTQYF
once,-,TRBJ2-7,TRBV5-1,TGCGCCAGCAGGTTTGGCGGGGACTCTGCCTACGAGCAGTACTTC,CASRFGGDSAYEQYF
-,-,TRBJ2-7,TRBV6-5,TGTGCCAGCAGTTCCCGGGACGGAGACTACGAGCAGTACTTC,CASSSRDGDYEQYF
-,-,TRBJ1-5,TRBV5-8,TGTGCCAGCAGCCGAGGGGAAAAAAGGCCCCAGCATTTT,CASSRGEKRPQHF
-,-,TRBJ1-5,TRBV6-6,TGTGCCAGCAGTTTCGTGGATCAGCCCCAGCATTTT,CASSFVDQPQHF
few,TRBD1,TRBJ2-7,TRBV10-3,TGTGCCATCAGTGACCCGGAGCAGGGGGCGAGCGTAGGCTCCTACGAGCAGTACTTC,CAISDPEQGASVGSYEQYF
once,-,TRBJ1-2,TRBV6-5,TGTGCCAGCAGTTACGTGGGGTTGGGTGGCTACACCTTC,CASSYVGLGGYTF
-,TRBD2,TRBJ2-2,TRBV6-1,TGTGCCAGCAGTGAACATAGCGGGAGAGCCGGGGAGCTGTTTTTT,CASSEHSGRAGELFF
-,TRBD1,TRBJ1-2,TRBV7-3,TGTGCCAGCAGCTTAACACCCGGGACAGGTGGCTACACCTTC,CASSLTPGTGGYTF
-,-,TRBJ1-3,TRBV9,TGTGCCAGCAGCGTTTCGGGAGTCTCTGGAAACACCATATATTTT,CASSVSGVSGNTIYF
-,-,TRBJ2-5,TRBV5-1,TGCGCCAGCAGCTTCGTCTCTCAAGAGACCCAGTACTTC,CASSFVSQETQYF
few,-,TRBJ2-7,TRBV27,TGTGCCAGCAGTTTCGGGCAGGTTCCCTACGAGCAGTACTTC,CASSFGQVPYEQYF
few,-,TRBJ1-2,TRBV6-1,TGTGCCAGCAGTGAAGACAGCAGGGGAGGAAACTATGGCTACACCTTC,CASSEDSRGGNYGYTF
-,TRBD2,TRBJ2-1,TRBV4-2,TGTGCCAGCAGCCGAAAATCTAGCGGGAGCTCCTACAATGAGCAGTTCTTC,CASSRKSSGSSYNEQFF
-,-,TRBJ2-4,TRBV7-2,TGTGCCAGCAGCAAGCACAGGGTAGCAGCCAAAAACATTCAGTACTTC,CASSKHRVAAKNIQYF
once,-,TRBJ2-7,TRBV11-3,TGTGCCAGCGGATTGGAGGGGACGCGGGACCTGGTCTACGAGCAGTACTTC,CASGLEGTRDLVYEQYF
few,TRBD1,TRBJ1-1,TRBV7-9,TGTGCCAGCAGCCAAAACTACAGGGGGACTGAAGCTTTCTTT,CASSQNYRGTEAFF
few,TRBD1,TRBJ1-2,TRBV18,TGTGCCAGCTCACCGGACAGGGGGTATGGCTACACCTTC,CASSPDRGYGYTF
-,TRBD1,TRBJ2-3,TRBV7-2,TGTGCCAGCAGCTTGACCACAGGGGTTTTTAACACAGATACGCAGTATTTT,CASSLTTGVFNTDTQYF
-,TRBD1,TRBJ1-2,TRBV28,TGTGCCAGCAGCCAAACAGGGGATTGGAACTATGGCTACACCTTC,CASSQTGDWNYGYTF
once,TRBD1,TRBJ2-2,TRBV6-5,TGTGCCAGCAGTTCGGCAGGGGGTATTATCGGGGAGCTGTTTTTT,CASSSAGGIIGELFF
few,-,TRBJ1-1,TRBV4-1,TGCGCCAGCCAAAGCCCACTGAACACTGAAGCTTTCTTT,CASQSPLNTEAFF
few,TRBD1,TRBJ2-5,TRBV7-9,TGTGCCAGCAGCTTTTACGGACAGGGGCAAGAGACCCAGTACTTC,CASSFYGQGQETQYF
-,-,TRBJ2-5,TRBV5-8,TGTGCCAGCAGCCTGACTATTCAAGAGACCCAGTACTTC,CASSLTIQETQYF
-,TRBD1,TRBJ2-7,TRBV13,TGTGCCAGCAGCCTACCCGGGACAGGGGTTTCCTACGAGCAGTACTTC,CASSLPGTGVSYEQYF
-,-,TRBJ2-1,TRBV5-1,TGCGCCAGCAGCTTGGCTGGCGGCCCCAGCTCCTACAATGAGCAGTTCTTC,CASSLAGGPSSYNEQFF
-,-,TRBJ2-2,TRBV4-3,TGCGCCAGCAGCCAAGATCAAACCGGCACCGGGGAGCTGTTTTTT,CASSQDQTGTGELFF
-,TRBD1,TRBJ1-2,TRBV5-1,TGCGCCAGCAGCCCGGACAGGGCCATCTACACCTTC,CASSPDRAIYTF